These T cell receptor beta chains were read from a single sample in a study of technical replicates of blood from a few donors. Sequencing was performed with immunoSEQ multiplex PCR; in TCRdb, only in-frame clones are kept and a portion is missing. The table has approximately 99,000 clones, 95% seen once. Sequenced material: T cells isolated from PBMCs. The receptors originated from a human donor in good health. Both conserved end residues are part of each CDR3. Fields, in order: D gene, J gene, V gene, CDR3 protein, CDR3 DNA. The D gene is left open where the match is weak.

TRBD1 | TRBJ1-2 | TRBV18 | CASSPDRGKVGYTF | TGTGCCAGCTCGCCGGACAGGGGGAAGGTCGGCTACACCTTC
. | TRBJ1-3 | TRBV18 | CASSRDGGNSGNTIYF | TGTGCCAGCTCTCGGGATGGCGGTAACTCTGGAAACACCATATATTTT
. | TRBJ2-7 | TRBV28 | CASSLPQGMQPREQYF | TGTGCCAGCAGTTTACCCCAGGGGATGCAACCTCGCGAGCAGTACTTC
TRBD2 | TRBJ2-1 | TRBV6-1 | CASSLAGGPVNEQFF | TGTGCCAGCAGCTTAGCGGGGGGGCCTGTCAATGAGCAGTTCTTC
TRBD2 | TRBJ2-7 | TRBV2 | CASIGGGTTHEQYF | TGTGCCAGCATAGGCGGGGGAACGACTCACGAGCAGTACTTC
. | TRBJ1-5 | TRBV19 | CASSTGILRPQHF | TGTGCCAGTAGTACAGGGATTCTTAGGCCCCAGCATTTT
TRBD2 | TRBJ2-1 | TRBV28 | CASSLAGEGEFF | TGTGCCAGCAGTTTAGCGGGGGAGGGCGAGTTCTTC
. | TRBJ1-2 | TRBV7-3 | CASSRGGSYGYTF | TGTGCCAGCAGCAGGGGAGGATCTTATGGCTACACCTTC
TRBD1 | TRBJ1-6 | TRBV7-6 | CASSLVYRGNNSPLHF | TGTGCCAGCAGCTTAGTCTACAGGGGCAATAATTCACCCCTCCACTTT
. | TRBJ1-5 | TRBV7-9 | CASSFVEDQPQHF | TGTGCCAGCAGCTTTGTAGAGGATCAGCCCCAGCATTTT
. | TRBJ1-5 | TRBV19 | CASSGLDSNQPQHF | TGTGCCAGTAGTGGACTGGATAGCAATCAGCCCCAGCATTTT
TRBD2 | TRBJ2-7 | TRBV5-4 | CASSPALAGPYEQYF | TGTGCCAGCAGCCCGGCACTAGCGGGGCCCTACGAGCAGTACTTC
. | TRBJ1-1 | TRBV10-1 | CASSESGGTEAFF | TGCGCCAGCAGTGAGTCCGGGGGCACTGAAGCTTTCTTT
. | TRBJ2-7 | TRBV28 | CASFSGLYPNEQYF | TGTGCCAGCTTTAGCGGCCTCTACCCCAACGAGCAGTACTTC
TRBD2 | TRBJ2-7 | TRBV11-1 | CASSPQSGTSGAYEQYF | TGTGCCAGCAGCCCACAGTCAGGGACTAGCGGGGCCTACGAGCAGTACTTC
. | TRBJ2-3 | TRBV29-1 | CSVEVTGSDTQYF | TGCAGCGTTGAAGTTACGGGATCCGATACGCAGTATTTT
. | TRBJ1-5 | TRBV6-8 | CASSYRAGWGLMDQPQHF | TGTGCCAGCAGTTACCGGGCAGGGTGGGGGCTTATGGATCAGCCCCAGCATTTT